This paragraph covers one T cell receptor (beta chain) sequence. This entry is derived from a study of blood T cell repertoires in COVID-19. Looking at the study overall: Samples of COVID-19 (acute and convalescent) were obtained from the United States, Italy and Spain. Sources were T cells, B-cell-depleted T cells, or PBMCs; the material itself was cDNA or gDNA.

This CDR3 region has 15 residues. Germline CDR1 is LGHDT and CDR2 is YNNKEL (reference sequence). Deletions cut 3 bases from V and 1 base from J, with 13 bases between. In the source study's methods: By means of reference gene primer amplification, nucleated cell counts were estimated. The data were produced by immunoSEQ multiplex PCR, yet TCRdb's version contains in-frame clones alone and is incomplete. That table is the source of V, J and clone size, and D and trimming were worked out from the DNA. The sample holds roughly 270,000 clones, approximately 85% seen once. The V call is TRBV3-1 (or the pseudogene TRBV3-2), the J call TRBJ2-7; D might be TRBD1 (5 bases). The sequence derives from a man in his fifties or sixties with active or convalescent COVID-19. The source material was peripheral blood. CDR3 in amino acids: CASSQAWGPSYEQYF. CDR3 nucleotide sequence: TGTGCCAGCAGCCAGGCTTGGGGCCCATCCTACGAGCAGTACTTC.